This T cell receptor beta chain was found in a study of T cell responses to AZD1222 COVID-19 vaccine. Findings and limits, study-wide: Reportedly, close to half of spike-specific TCRs are directed against unmutated variant regions.

Concerning this clone itself: What it binds is not known.

Libraries were prepared by immunoSEQ multiplex PCR; TCRdb keeps only in-frame clonotypes and omits some of them. The table has 100,000 or so clones, roughly 86% seen once; the top ten hold 4% to 5%. The CDR3 contains 16 residues. Germline V CDR1 and CDR2: SEHNR, FQNEAQ (reference sequence). V was shortened by 2 bases and J by 0 bases, with 12 bases between the two germline ends. This TCR derives from an adult in good health. The V and J genes are TRBV7-9 and TRBJ2-3; D perhaps matches TRBD1 (5 bases). The sample was peripheral blood, taken on day 0 of MenACWY control vaccination. The CDR3 DNA follows: TGTGCCAGCAGCTTATGGCCCAGGGCTAGCACAGATACGCAGTATTTT. This encodes CASSLWPRASTDTQYF. The full variable domain, its missing parts supplied by reference TRBV7-9 and TRBJ2-3, is DTGVSQNPRHKITKRGQNVTFRCDPISEHNRLYWYRQTLGQGPEFLTYFQNEAQLEKSRLLSDRFSAERPKGSFSTLEIQRTEQGDSAMYLCASSLWPRASTDTQYFGPGTRLTVL.